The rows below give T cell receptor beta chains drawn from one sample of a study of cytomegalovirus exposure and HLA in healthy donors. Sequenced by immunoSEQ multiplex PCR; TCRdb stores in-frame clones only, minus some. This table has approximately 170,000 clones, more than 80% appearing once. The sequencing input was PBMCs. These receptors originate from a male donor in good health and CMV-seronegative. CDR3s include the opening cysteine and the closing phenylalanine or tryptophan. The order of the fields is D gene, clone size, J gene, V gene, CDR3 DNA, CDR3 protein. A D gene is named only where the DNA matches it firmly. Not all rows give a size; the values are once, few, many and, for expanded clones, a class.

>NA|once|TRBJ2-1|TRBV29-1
TGCAGCGGACGGCGTGCGGGCGCGTACAATGAGCAGTTCTTC
CSGRRAGAYNEQFF
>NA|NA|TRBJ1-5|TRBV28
TGTGCCAGCGGAGGTAATAGCAATCAGCCCCAGCATTTT
CASGGNSNQPQHF
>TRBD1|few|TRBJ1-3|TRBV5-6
TGTGCCAGCAGCTTGAACAGGGGGCAATCTGGAAACACCATATATTTT
CASSLNRGQSGNTIYF
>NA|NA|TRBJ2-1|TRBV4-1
TGCGCCAGCAGTAAAAAGGGGGAATACAATGAGCAGTTCTTC
CASSKKGEYNEQFF
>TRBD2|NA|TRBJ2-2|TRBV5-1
TGCGCCAGCAGCTTGCTAGCGGGAGATACCGGGGAGCTGTTTTTT
CASSLLAGDTGELFF
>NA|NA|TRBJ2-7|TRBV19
TGTGCCAGTAGTATTTTGGGGCCCCCGGGCGAGCAGTACTTC
CASSILGPPGEQYF
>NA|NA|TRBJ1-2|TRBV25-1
TGTGCCAGCAGTGGAGCCTATGGCTACACCTTC
CASSGAYGYTF
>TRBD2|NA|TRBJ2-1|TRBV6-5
TGTGCCAGCAGTTTCGGGCGGGGGGCCAACAATGAGCAGTTCTTC
CASSFGRGANNEQFF
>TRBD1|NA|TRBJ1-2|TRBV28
TGTGCCAGCAGTTCCCCGGGACAGGGGTTCTATGGCTACACCTTC
CASSSPGQGFYGYTF
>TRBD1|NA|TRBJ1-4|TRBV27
TGTGCCAGCAGTCCGGGAGGCAGGGGGCGGGAAAAACTGTTTTTT
CASSPGGRGREKLFF
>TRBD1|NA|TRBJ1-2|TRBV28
TGTGCCAGCAGTTTAGAAACAGGGGAGCCTAACTATGGCTACACCTTC
CASSLETGEPNYGYTF
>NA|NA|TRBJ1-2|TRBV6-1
TGTGCCAGCAGTCCTAACCGGGTCGCGGACTATGGCTACACCTTC
CASSPNRVADYGYTF
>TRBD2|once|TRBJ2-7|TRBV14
TGTGCCAGCAGCCTTAGGACTAGCGGGGGGAAATACTACGAGCAGTACTTC
CASSLRTSGGKYYEQYF
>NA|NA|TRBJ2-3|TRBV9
TGTGCCAGCAGCCCCCTCGGGTCCGCTACAGATACGCAGTATTTT
CASSPLGSATDTQYF
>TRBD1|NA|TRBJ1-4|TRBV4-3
TGCGCCAGCAGCCAAGCCCCGGACAGGGGGCGGAAACTGTTTTTT
CASSQAPDRGRKLFF
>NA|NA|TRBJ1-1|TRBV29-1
TGCAGCACCCAAATCGGGGGAGTGAACACTGAAGCTTTCTTT
CSTQIGGVNTEAFF
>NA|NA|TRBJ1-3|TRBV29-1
TGCAGCGTTGGGGGAACGCGGGCCTCTGGAAACACCATATATTTT
CSVGGTRASGNTIYF
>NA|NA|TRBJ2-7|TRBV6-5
TGTGCCAGCAGTCGCGGCCCCACCAACGAGCAGTACTTC
CASSRGPTNEQYF
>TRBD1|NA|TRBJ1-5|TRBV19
TGTGCCAGTTCCGGGACAGGGGGCAATCAGCCCCAGCATTTT
CASSGTGGNQPQHF
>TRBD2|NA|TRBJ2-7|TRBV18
TGTGCCAGCTCACCATCCCAGGGTAGCGGGAGCCCCTACGAGCAGTACTTC
CASSPSQGSGSPYEQYF
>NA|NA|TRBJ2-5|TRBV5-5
TGTGCCAGCAGCTTGCGTGGGGGGGCCCGGGAGACCCAGTACTTC
CASSLRGGARETQYF
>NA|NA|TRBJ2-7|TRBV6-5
TGTGCCAGCAGTTACTCGGATCGTGGAGTCTCCTACGAGCAGTACTTC
CASSYSDRGVSYEQYF
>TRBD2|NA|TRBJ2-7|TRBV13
TGTGCCAGCAGCGAACCTAGCGGGGGGGCTGGGGAGCAGTACTTC
CASSEPSGGAGEQYF
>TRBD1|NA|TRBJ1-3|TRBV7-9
TGTGCCAGCAGCTCGGGACAGAATGGAAACACCATATATTTT
CASSSGQNGNTIYF
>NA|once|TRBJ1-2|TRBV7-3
TGTGCCAGCAGCTTAGGGGCAGACGGCTACACCTTC
CASSLGADGYTF
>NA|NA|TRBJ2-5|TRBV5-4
TGTGCCAGCAGCTTGGCCGGCCGGAGGAGCCCAGAGACCCAGTACTTC
CASSLAGRRSPETQYF
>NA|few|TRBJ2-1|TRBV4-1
TGCGCCAGCAGCCAACCTGGCGGGGCCCCATACAATGAGCAGTTCTTC
CASSQPGGAPYNEQFF
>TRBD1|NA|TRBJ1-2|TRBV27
TGTGCCAGCAGTCTGGGACAGGGGTTAGGCTACGGCTACACCTTC
CASSLGQGLGYGYTF
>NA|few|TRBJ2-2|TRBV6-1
TGTGCCAGCAGTCTAGCCGACGGGGAGCTGTTTTTT
CASSLADGELFF
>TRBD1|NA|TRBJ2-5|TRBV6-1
TGTGCCAGCAGTGTTCGGACAGGGCAAAAAGAGACCCAGTACTTC
CASSVRTGQKETQYF
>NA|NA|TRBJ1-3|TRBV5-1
TGCGCCAGCAGCTTCGGGGGGGCTCGGGTCGCCCCTGGAAACACCATATATTTT
CASSFGGARVAPGNTIYF
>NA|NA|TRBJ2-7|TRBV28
TGTGCCAGCAGTTTATCAGGTCGCGACGAGCAGTACTTC
CASSLSGRDEQYF
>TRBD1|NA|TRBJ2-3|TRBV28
TGTGCCAGCAGTTTAACGACAGGGGCTGGCACAGATACGCAGTATTTT
CASSLTTGAGTDTQYF
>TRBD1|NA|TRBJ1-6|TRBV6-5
TGTGCCAGCAGTCCGGACAGGGGTAATAATTCACCCCTCCACTTT
CASSPDRGNNSPLHF
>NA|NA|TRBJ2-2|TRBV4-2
TGTGCCAGCAGCCAAAGCCCCCGGGGAGGGAACACCGGGGAGCTGTTTTTT
CASSQSPRGGNTGELFF
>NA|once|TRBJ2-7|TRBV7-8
TGTGCCAGCAGCAGATCCGGGACAAACGAGCAGTACTTC
CASSRSGTNEQYF
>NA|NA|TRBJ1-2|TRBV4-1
TGCGCCAGCAGCCCGGGGCAGGGGTTGAGCTACACCTTC
CASSPGQGLSYTF
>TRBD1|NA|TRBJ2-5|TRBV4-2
TGTGCCAGCAAACAGGGGGATCAAGAGACCCAGTACTTC
CASKQGDQETQYF
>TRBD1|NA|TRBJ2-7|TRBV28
TGTGCCAGCAGTTTCCCGACAGGGTACGAGCAGTACTTC
CASSFPTGYEQYF
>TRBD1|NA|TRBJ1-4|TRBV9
TGTGCCAGCAGCGTACGGGACAGAGATAATGAAAAACTGTTTTTT
CASSVRDRDNEKLFF
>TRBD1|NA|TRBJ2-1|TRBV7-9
TGTTCCAGCAGCTTTCGACAGGGGGCTTACAATGAGCAGTTCTTC
CSSSFRQGAYNEQFF
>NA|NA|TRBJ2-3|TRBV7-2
TGTGCCAGCAGCTCGACAGGCACGCAGTATTTT
CASSSTGTQYF
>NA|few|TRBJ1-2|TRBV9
TGTGCCAGCAGCGTAGATCAGGCGGGGGGCTACACCTTC
CASSVDQAGGYTF
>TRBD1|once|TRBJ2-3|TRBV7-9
TGTGCCAGCAGCTTTGGCGGACAGGCAACAGATACGCAGTATTTT
CASSFGGQATDTQYF
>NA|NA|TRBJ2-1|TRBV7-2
TGTGCCAGCAGCTTAGCTGGGGCGCCGTACAATGAGCAGTTCTTC
CASSLAGAPYNEQFF
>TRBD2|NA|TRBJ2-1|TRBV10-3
TGTGCCATCTCTAGCGGGGGGGCCCGGGGTGAGCAGTTCTTC
CAISSGGARGEQFF
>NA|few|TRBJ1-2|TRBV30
TGTGCCTGGAGTGAGGGGTTTAACTATGGCTACACCTTC
CAWSEGFNYGYTF
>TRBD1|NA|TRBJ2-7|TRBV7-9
TGTGCCAGCAGCTTGGGACAGCCCTACGAGCAGTACTTC
CASSLGQPYEQYF
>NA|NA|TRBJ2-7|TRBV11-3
TGTGCCAGCAGCCTCGGAACCGGACAGAACTACGAGCAGTACTTC
CASSLGTGQNYEQYF
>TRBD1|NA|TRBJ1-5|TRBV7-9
TGTGCCAGCAGCAAAGACAGGGTAGGGTTTCAGCCCCAGCATTTT
CASSKDRVGFQPQHF
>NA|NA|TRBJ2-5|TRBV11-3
TGTGCCAGCAGCTTCACAGGGATAGGGCAGACCCAGTACTTC
CASSFTGIGQTQYF
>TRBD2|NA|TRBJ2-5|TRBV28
TGTGCCAGCAGTTTATGGGACCGGGACAGGAGGACTAGCGGGGGCAAAGAGACCCAGTACTTC
CASSLWDRDRRTSGGKETQYF
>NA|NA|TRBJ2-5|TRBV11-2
TGTGCCAGCAGCTTACCAGGACAGAAAGAGACCCAGTACTTC
CASSLPGQKETQYF
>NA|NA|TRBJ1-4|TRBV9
TGTGCCAGCAGCGGACCGCTCGACAGCGAAAAACTGTTTTTT
CASSGPLDSEKLFF
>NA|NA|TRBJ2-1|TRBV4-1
TGCGCCAGCAGCCAAGAGCCAGCGTACAATGAGCAGTTCTTC
CASSQEPAYNEQFF